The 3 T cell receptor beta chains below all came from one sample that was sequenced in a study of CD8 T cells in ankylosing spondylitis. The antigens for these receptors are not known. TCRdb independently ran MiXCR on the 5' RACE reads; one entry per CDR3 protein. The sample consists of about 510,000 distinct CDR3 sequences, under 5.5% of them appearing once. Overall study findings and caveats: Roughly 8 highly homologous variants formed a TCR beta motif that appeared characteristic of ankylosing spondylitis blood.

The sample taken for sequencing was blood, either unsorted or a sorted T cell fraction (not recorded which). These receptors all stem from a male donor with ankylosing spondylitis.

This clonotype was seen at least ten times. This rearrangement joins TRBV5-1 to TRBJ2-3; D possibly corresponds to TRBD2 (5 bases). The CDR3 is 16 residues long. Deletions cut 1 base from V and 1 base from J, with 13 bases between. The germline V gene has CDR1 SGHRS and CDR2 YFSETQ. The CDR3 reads CASSLTVGVGTDTQYF. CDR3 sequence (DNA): TGCGCCAGCAGCTTGACCGTCGGGGTCGGCACAGATACGCAGTATTTT.

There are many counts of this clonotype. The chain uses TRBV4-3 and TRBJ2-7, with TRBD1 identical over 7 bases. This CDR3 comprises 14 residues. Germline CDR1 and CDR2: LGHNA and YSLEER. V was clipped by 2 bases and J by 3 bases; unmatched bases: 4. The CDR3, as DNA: TGCGCCAGCAGCCAATTGGACAGGAGCTACGAGCAGTACTTC. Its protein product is CASSQLDRSYEQYF.

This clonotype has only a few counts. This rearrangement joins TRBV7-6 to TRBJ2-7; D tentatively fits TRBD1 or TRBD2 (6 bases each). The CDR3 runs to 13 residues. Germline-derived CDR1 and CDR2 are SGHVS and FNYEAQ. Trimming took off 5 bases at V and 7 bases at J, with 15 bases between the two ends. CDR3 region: CASSRSGAGEQYF. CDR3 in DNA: TGTGCCAGCAGCCGCTCAGGGGCGGGGGAGCAGTACTTC.